These T cell receptor beta chains were read from a single sample in a study of post-analysis software for immune sequencing data. MiXCR, applied by TCRdb to the PCR reads, yields one record per CDR3 protein. The sample contains hundreds of thousands of distinct CDR3 sequences, less than 35% of which appear only once. The sequencing sample was made of blood. These receptors were collected from a girl aged 5-17 years with multiple sclerosis. CDR3s include the opening cysteine and the closing phenylalanine or tryptophan. Fields, in order: J gene, D gene, clone size, V gene, CDR3 DNA, CDR3 protein. D genes are given only for firm matches. Size is stated for part of the rows, as once, few or many counts, or as a class when the clone is expanded.

j_gene: TRBJ2-7; d_gene: TRBD2; abundance: few; v_gene: TRBV20-1; CDR3nt: TGCAGTGCTAGAGACGCTAGCGGGAGTTCCTACGAGCAGTACTTC; CDR3aa: CSARDASGSSYEQYF
j_gene: TRBJ1-2; d_gene: NA; abundance: NA; v_gene: TRBV7-2; CDR3nt: TGTGCCAGCAGCTTAGATGGACAGCTGGGCTACACCTTC; CDR3aa: CASSLDGQLGYTF
j_gene: TRBJ2-5; d_gene: NA; abundance: many; v_gene: TRBV29-1; CDR3nt: TGCAGCGTTGTTTTTGATCACAGGCAGTACCAAGAGACCCAGTACTTC; CDR3aa: CSVVFDHRQYQETQYF
j_gene: TRBJ2-5; d_gene: TRBD2; abundance: few; v_gene: TRBV5-1; CDR3nt: TGCGCCAGCAGCTTTGGCAGCCGGGGGGGGGAGACCCAGTACTTC; CDR3aa: CASSFGSRGGETQYF
j_gene: TRBJ2-5; d_gene: TRBD2; abundance: few; v_gene: TRBV7-2; CDR3nt: TGTGCCAGCAGCTTAGGTGGGGGGGAGGCAGAGACCCAGTACTTC; CDR3aa: CASSLGGGEAETQYF
j_gene: TRBJ2-5; d_gene: NA; abundance: few; v_gene: TRBV4-3; CDR3nt: TGCGCCAGCAGCCAAGCCCAGGGAGAAAAAGAGACCCAGTACTTC; CDR3aa: CASSQAQGEKETQYF
j_gene: TRBJ2-7; d_gene: TRBD2; abundance: NA; v_gene: TRBV29-1; CDR3nt: TGCAGCGTTGGGGGTAGCGGGAGTGCATACGAGCAGTACTTC; CDR3aa: CSVGGSGSAYEQYF
j_gene: TRBJ2-7; d_gene: TRBD2; abundance: NA; v_gene: TRBV7-9; CDR3nt: TGTGCCAGCAGCCCCCAAAGCGGGGGGGTGGTCGATGAGCAGTACTTC; CDR3aa: CASSPQSGGVVDEQYF
j_gene: TRBJ2-4; d_gene: TRBD1; abundance: NA; v_gene: TRBV7-2; CDR3nt: TGTGCCAGCAGCCCGACCAGCCGGGACAGTAGAAACATTCAGTACTTC; CDR3aa: CASSPTSRDSRNIQYF
j_gene: TRBJ1-1; d_gene: NA; abundance: NA; v_gene: TRBV7-9; CDR3nt: TGTGCCAGCAGCTTAGATGGGCAGAATGAAGCTTTCTTT; CDR3aa: CASSLDGQNEAFF
j_gene: TRBJ2-3; d_gene: NA; abundance: NA; v_gene: TRBV5-1; CDR3nt: TGCGCCAGCAGCTTTCGAACACAATCGGGCACAGATACGCAGTATTTT; CDR3aa: CASSFRTQSGTDTQYF
j_gene: TRBJ2-1; d_gene: NA; abundance: NA; v_gene: TRBV11-3; CDR3nt: TGTGCCAGCAGCTTCCCGCCTCTCCATGAGCAGTTCTTC; CDR3aa: CASSFPPLHEQFF
j_gene: TRBJ1-2; d_gene: NA; abundance: NA; v_gene: TRBV6-6; CDR3nt: TGTGCCAGCAGTTACTCCGAAACAGGTTCTAACTATGGCTACACCTTC; CDR3aa: CASSYSETGSNYGYTF
j_gene: TRBJ2-7; d_gene: TRBD1; abundance: few; v_gene: TRBV6-5; CDR3nt: TGTGCCAGCAGAGGACAGGGGGGTGGTGTGCAGTACTTC; CDR3aa: CASRGQGGGVQYF
j_gene: TRBJ2-7; d_gene: NA; abundance: NA; v_gene: TRBV3-1; CDR3nt: TGTGCCAGCAGCCAAGGTCTCCCACGAGGACTCCCCTACGAGCAGTACTTC; CDR3aa: CASSQGLPRGLPYEQYF
j_gene: TRBJ2-1; d_gene: NA; abundance: NA; v_gene: TRBV14; CDR3nt: TGTGCCAGCAGCCCCCCGAATAGGGGAAATGAGCAGTTCTTC; CDR3aa: CASSPPNRGNEQFF
j_gene: TRBJ1-4; d_gene: NA; abundance: NA; v_gene: TRBV18; CDR3nt: TGTGCCAGCTCACCGACATCCTCCAGAGAGCCGGAAAAACTGTTTTTT; CDR3aa: CASSPTSSREPEKLFF
j_gene: TRBJ1-2; d_gene: NA; abundance: once; v_gene: TRBV10-3; CDR3nt: TGTGCCATCGGTCCAGGGGACTATGGCTACACCTTC; CDR3aa: CAIGPGDYGYTF
j_gene: TRBJ2-4; d_gene: TRBD2; abundance: few; v_gene: TRBV29-1; CDR3nt: TGCAGCGTTGAGTTTGGGGGGGGAGGCATTCAGTACTTC; CDR3aa: CSVEFGGGGIQYF
j_gene: TRBJ2-2; d_gene: TRBD1; abundance: NA; v_gene: TRBV29-1; CDR3nt: TGCAGCGTCGACAGGGACGGGGAGCTGTTTTTT; CDR3aa: CSVDRDGELFF
j_gene: TRBJ2-3; d_gene: NA; abundance: NA; v_gene: TRBV5-5; CDR3nt: TGTGCCAGCAGCTTGGAGGTCAGGCACACAGATACGCAGTATTTT; CDR3aa: CASSLEVRHTDTQYF
j_gene: TRBJ1-2; d_gene: NA; abundance: NA; v_gene: TRBV20-1; CDR3nt: TGTAGTGCCACGACAGAAGAATATGACTACACCTTC; CDR3aa: CSATTEEYDYTF
j_gene: TRBJ1-6; d_gene: TRBD1; abundance: NA; v_gene: TRBV20-1; CDR3nt: TGCAGTGCCCGGGACAGTCATAATTCACCCCTCCACTTT; CDR3aa: CSARDSHNSPLHF
j_gene: TRBJ1-4; d_gene: NA; abundance: few; v_gene: TRBV12-3/TRBV12-4; CDR3nt: TGTGCCAGCAGTAAGGACAGAAATAATGAAAAACTGTTTTTT; CDR3aa: CASSKDRNNEKLFF
j_gene: TRBJ2-1; d_gene: NA; abundance: NA; v_gene: TRBV20-1; CDR3nt: TGCAGTGCCCTGAGGGCGGCGAGCTCCTACGAGCAGTTCTTC; CDR3aa: CSALRAASSYEQFF
j_gene: TRBJ2-1; d_gene: NA; abundance: few; v_gene: TRBV7-2; CDR3nt: TGTGCCAGCAGCTTAGAAGGTCCAGTTGAGCAGTTCTTC; CDR3aa: CASSLEGPVEQFF
j_gene: TRBJ2-3; d_gene: TRBD2; abundance: NA; v_gene: TRBV4-3; CDR3nt: TGCGCCAGCAGCCACGAACTAGCGGGAGTATCGGATACGCAGTATTTT; CDR3aa: CASSHELAGVSDTQYF
j_gene: TRBJ1-5; d_gene: NA; abundance: few; v_gene: TRBV27; CDR3nt: TGTGCCAGCAGCCACGGACAGAATCAGCCCCAGCATTTT; CDR3aa: CASSHGQNQPQHF
j_gene: TRBJ2-1; d_gene: NA; abundance: NA; v_gene: TRBV27; CDR3nt: TGTGCCAGCAGTTCCCAATTCCCCGTCGAGTTCTTC; CDR3aa: CASSSQFPVEFF
j_gene: TRBJ1-5; d_gene: NA; abundance: NA; v_gene: TRBV28; CDR3nt: TGTGCCAGCAGCACCCACGCGGGAGACGGCAATCAGCCCCAGCATTTT; CDR3aa: CASSTHAGDGNQPQHF
j_gene: TRBJ1-2; d_gene: NA; abundance: few; v_gene: TRBV7-9; CDR3nt: TGTGCCAGCAGCCCCGGACCCATGGGGGTCCCCAGCTATGGCTACACCTTC; CDR3aa: CASSPGPMGVPSYGYTF
j_gene: TRBJ1-1; d_gene: TRBD1; abundance: few; v_gene: TRBV5-1; CDR3nt: TGCGCCAGCAGCTCCGAAGGGGACAGGGGAGCTTTCTTT; CDR3aa: CASSSEGDRGAFF
j_gene: TRBJ2-1; d_gene: TRBD2; abundance: many; v_gene: TRBV6-5; CDR3nt: TGTGCCAGCAGTCCCCGCGGGGGCTCCTACAATGAGCAGTTCTTC; CDR3aa: CASSPRGGSYNEQFF
j_gene: TRBJ1-2; d_gene: NA; abundance: NA; v_gene: TRBV4-3; CDR3nt: TGCGCCAGCAGCCATGCCAAAGTTGGCTACACCTTC; CDR3aa: CASSHAKVGYTF
j_gene: TRBJ2-1; d_gene: NA; abundance: NA; v_gene: TRBV28; CDR3nt: TGTGCCAGCAGTACCGACCTCGGATCAAGGGGGAGAGGCTCCTACAATGAGCAGTTCTTC; CDR3aa: CASSTDLGSRGRGSYNEQFF
j_gene: TRBJ2-1; d_gene: TRBD2; abundance: NA; v_gene: TRBV5-1; CDR3nt: TGCGCCAACAGCTTGGGTCTAGCGGGGGGGTTCTCCTACAATGAGCAGTTCTTC; CDR3aa: CANSLGLAGGFSYNEQFF
j_gene: TRBJ2-5; d_gene: NA; abundance: many; v_gene: TRBV7-2; CDR3nt: TGTGCCAGCAGCGAGGGATATAGGGTCTTGTCCACTCAAGAGACCCAGTACTTC; CDR3aa: CASSEGYRVLSTQETQYF
j_gene: TRBJ1-5; d_gene: NA; abundance: NA; v_gene: TRBV6-2/TRBV6-3; CDR3nt: TGTGCCAGCACACGTGCGGGTCAGCCCCAGCATTTT; CDR3aa: CASTRAGQPQHF
j_gene: TRBJ1-2; d_gene: NA; abundance: few; v_gene: TRBV7-9; CDR3nt: TGTGCCAGCAGCCGGACAGAGCAAGAGTATGGCTACACCTTC; CDR3aa: CASSRTEQEYGYTF
j_gene: TRBJ1-6; d_gene: NA; abundance: NA; v_gene: TRBV27; CDR3nt: TGTGCCAGCACCCTAAGGGGCAGTACGAGCTCCTATAATTCACCCCTCCACTTT; CDR3aa: CASTLRGSTSSYNSPLHF
j_gene: TRBJ2-5; d_gene: NA; abundance: NA; v_gene: TRBV7-2; CDR3nt: TGTGCCAGCAGCTTCGACAGAGAGTCAACCCAGTACTTC; CDR3aa: CASSFDRESTQYF
j_gene: TRBJ2-3; d_gene: TRBD1; abundance: NA; v_gene: TRBV9; CDR3nt: TGTGCCAGCAGCGGCCCCGGGACAGGGGTCTCAGATACGCAGTATTTT; CDR3aa: CASSGPGTGVSDTQYF
j_gene: TRBJ2-5; d_gene: NA; abundance: NA; v_gene: TRBV13; CDR3nt: TGTGCCAGCAGCGGGCAGGGTCTGCGGGAGACCCAGTACTTC; CDR3aa: CASSGQGLRETQYF